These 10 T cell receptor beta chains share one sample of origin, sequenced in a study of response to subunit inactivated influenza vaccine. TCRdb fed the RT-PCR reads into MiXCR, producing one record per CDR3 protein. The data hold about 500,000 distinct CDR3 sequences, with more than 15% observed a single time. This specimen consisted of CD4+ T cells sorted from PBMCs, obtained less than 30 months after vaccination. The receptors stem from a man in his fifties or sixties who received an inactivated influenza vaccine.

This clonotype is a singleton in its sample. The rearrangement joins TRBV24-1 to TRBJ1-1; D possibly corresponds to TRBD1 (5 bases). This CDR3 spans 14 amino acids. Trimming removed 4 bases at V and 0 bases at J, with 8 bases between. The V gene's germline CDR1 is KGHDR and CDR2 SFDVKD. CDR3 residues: CATSDKGMNTEAFF. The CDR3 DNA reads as TGTGCCACCAGTGACAAGGGGATGAACACTGAAGCTTTCTTT.

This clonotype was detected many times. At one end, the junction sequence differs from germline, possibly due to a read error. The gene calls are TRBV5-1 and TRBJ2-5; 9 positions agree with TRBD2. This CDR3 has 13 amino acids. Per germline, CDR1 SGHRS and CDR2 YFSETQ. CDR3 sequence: CASSLGLAETQYF. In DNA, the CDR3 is TGTGCCAGCAGCCTGGGACTAGCCGAGACCCAGTACTTC. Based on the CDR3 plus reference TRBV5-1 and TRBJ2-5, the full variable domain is KAGVTQTPRYLIKTRGQQVTLSCSPISGHRSVSWYQQTPGQGLQFLFEYFSETQRNKGNFPGRFSGRQFSNSRSEMNVSTLELGDSALYLCASSLGLAETQYFGPGTRLLVL.

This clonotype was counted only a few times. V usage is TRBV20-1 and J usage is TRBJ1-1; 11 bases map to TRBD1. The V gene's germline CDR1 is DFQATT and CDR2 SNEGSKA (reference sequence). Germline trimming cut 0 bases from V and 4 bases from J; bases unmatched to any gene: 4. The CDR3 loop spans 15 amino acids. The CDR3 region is CSARDVGTGGTEAFF. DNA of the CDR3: TGCAGTGCTAGAGATGTTGGGACAGGGGGCACTGAAGCTTTCTTT.

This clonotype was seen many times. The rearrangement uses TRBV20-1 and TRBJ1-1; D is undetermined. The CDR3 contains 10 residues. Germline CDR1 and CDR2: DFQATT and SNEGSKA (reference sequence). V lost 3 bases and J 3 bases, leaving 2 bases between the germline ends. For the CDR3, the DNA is TGCAGTGCTAGGTACACTGAAGCTTTCTTT. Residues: CSARYTEAFF.

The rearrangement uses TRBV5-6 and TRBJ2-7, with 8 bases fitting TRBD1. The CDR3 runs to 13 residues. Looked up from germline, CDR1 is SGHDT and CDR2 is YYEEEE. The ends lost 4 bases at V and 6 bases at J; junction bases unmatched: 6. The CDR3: CASSRGQGGEQYF. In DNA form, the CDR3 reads TGTGCCAGCAGCCGCGGACAGGGTGGCGAGCAGTACTTC. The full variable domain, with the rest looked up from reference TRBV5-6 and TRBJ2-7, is DAGVTQSPTHLIKTRGQQVTLRCSPKSGHDTVSWYQQALGQGPQFIFQYYEEEERQRGNFPDRFSGHQFPNYSSELNVNALLLGDSALYLCASSRGQGGEQYFGPGTRLTVT.

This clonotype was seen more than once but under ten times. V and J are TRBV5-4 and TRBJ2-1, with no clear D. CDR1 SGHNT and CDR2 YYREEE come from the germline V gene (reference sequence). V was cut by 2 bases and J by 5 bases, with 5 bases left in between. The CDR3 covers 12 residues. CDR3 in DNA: TGTGCCAGCAGCTTTTGGAACAATGAGCAGTTCTTC. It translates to CASSFWNNEQFF.

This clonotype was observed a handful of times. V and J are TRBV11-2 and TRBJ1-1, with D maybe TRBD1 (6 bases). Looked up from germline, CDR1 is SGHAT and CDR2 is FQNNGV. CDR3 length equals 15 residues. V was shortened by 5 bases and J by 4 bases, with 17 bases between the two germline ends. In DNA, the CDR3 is TGTGCCAGCAGCGCCTTGGCGGGGGCGGGCACTGAAGCTTTCTTT. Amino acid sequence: CASSALAGAGTEAFF.

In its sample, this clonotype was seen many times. In nucleotides, the CDR3 is TGTGCCAGCAGTTTTGGGAGGGGATACGAGCAGTACTTC. Translation: CASSFGRGYEQYF. The V gene is TRBV12-3 or TRBV12-4, the J gene TRBJ2-7; TRBD2 matches at 7 bases. CDR3 size: 13 residues. The V and J ends lost 3 bases and 4 bases, in that order; junction bases with no gene match: 3.

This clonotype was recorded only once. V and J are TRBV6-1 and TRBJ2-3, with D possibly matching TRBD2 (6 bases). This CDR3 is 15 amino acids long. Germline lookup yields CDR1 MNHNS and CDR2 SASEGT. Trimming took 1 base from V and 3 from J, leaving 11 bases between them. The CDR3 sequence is CASSEETRGTDTQYF. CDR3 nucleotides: TGTGCCAGCAGTGAAGAGACGCGGGGAACAGATACGCAGTATTTT.

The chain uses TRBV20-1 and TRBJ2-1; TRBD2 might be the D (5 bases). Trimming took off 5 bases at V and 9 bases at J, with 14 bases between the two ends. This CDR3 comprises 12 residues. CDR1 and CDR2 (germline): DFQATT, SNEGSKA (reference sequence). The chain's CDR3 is CSARDRDGEQFF. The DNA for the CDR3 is TGCAGTGCTCGCGACCGGGATGGTGAGCAGTTCTTC.